This T cell receptor (beta chain) was sequenced in a study of shared clonotypes between healthy human individuals. Sequencing was performed with immunoSEQ multiplex PCR; in TCRdb, only in-frame clones are kept and a portion is missing. The repertoire holds around 510,000 clones, around 77% seen once, with more than 10% in the top ten. This clone came up once. The clonotype was recovered from a woman aged 40 to 50 in good health. Some clones in this sample may be carry-over from other donors' samples. The specimen sequenced was PBMCs.

The CDR3 sequence is CASRGTNYNEQFF. CDR3 DNA sequence: TGTGCCAGCAGGGGGACTAATTACAATGAGCAGTTCTTC. The J gene is TRBJ2-1, the V gene TRBV28; TRBD2 matches 7 bases. Germline CDR1 reads MDHEN; CDR2 reads SYDVKM. The CDR3 totals 13 residues. V lost 6 bases, J lost 4 bases, and 3 bases stayed unmatched.